This T cell receptor (beta chain) was recorded in a study of OX40 agonist ivuxolimab in advanced cancers. Study context: The patients got ivuxolimab, which is an agonistic anti-OX40 (CD134) antibody. Study-wide findings and caveats: Several nonresponders also turned out to have low normalized T-cell clonal expansion. Partial responders at 0.1-3.0 mg/kg showed near-lowest clonal expansion.

This clone was observed once. Its target is unknown. The protocol was immunoSEQ multiplex PCR, while the TCRdb copy is restricted to in-frame clones and leaves out a portion. The sample lists approximately 54,000 clones; more than 85% were seen once. This receptor was taken from an adult with an advanced solid tumor such as melanoma, head and neck, liver or kidney cancer. The sample in question was CD4+ or CD8+ T cells sorted from blood, obtained in a trial of the OX40 agonist ivuxolimab.

The CDR3 region has the DNA TGTGCCAGCATGGAGACTAGCGGGCTCACAGATACGCAGTATTTT. Translated, it gives CASMETSGLTDTQYF. The rearrangement joins TRBV6-4 to TRBJ2-3; 10 bases are a match to TRBD2. The germline CDR1 and CDR2 sequences are MRHNA and SNTAGT. The CDR3 has 15 residues. V trimming: 7 bases; J trimming: 2 bases; junction bases outside the gene matches: 6.